The rows below give T cell receptor beta chains drawn from one sample of a study of shared T cell receptors in the human thymus. Assay used: immunoSEQ multiplex PCR; TCRdb lists only in-frame clones, some missing. This sample has under 450,000 clones; roughly 94% occur once, and the top ten carry roughly 0.021%. The sequenced sample consisted of thymocytes. These receptors were taken from a human donor. The CDR3 runs from the conserved cysteine through the conserved F or W. The order of the fields is CDR3 DNA, CDR3 protein, J gene, D gene, clone size, V gene. The D gene is left open where the match is weak. A row's size may be missing; if present it is once, few, many or a size class.

DNA: TGTGCCAGCAGCTTAGAGGCCGGTCAGCCCCAGCATTTT
CDR3: CASSLEAGQPQHF
J: TRBJ1-5
D: NA
size: NA
V: TRBV7-2

DNA: TGTGCCAGCAGTGAATATCACGCTACCTCCTACAATGAGCAGTTCTTC
CDR3: CASSEYHATSYNEQFF
J: TRBJ2-1
D: NA
size: once
V: TRBV25-1

DNA: TGTGCCAGCAGTTTAGGGCAGGGGGACGATCAGCCCCAGCATTTT
CDR3: CASSLGQGDDQPQHF
J: TRBJ1-5
D: TRBD1
size: NA
V: TRBV28

DNA: TGTGCCATCAGAATGAACACTGAAGCTTTCTTT
CDR3: CAIRMNTEAFF
J: TRBJ1-1
D: NA
size: few
V: TRBV10-3

DNA: TGCGCCAGCAGTGAGTTCAGCGGAACGCCGTACTTC
CDR3: CASSEFSGTPYF
J: TRBJ2-7
D: NA
size: NA
V: TRBV10-2

DNA: TGTGCCAGCAGCTTAGAGGGGCCTGGAAACACCATATATTTT
CDR3: CASSLEGPGNTIYF
J: TRBJ1-3
D: NA
size: NA
V: TRBV11-3

DNA: TGTGCCAGCATCGGACTAGCGGGAGCCTACGAGCAGTACTTC
CDR3: CASIGLAGAYEQYF
J: TRBJ2-7
D: TRBD2
size: NA
V: TRBV2

DNA: TGTGCCAGCAGTGACAGGGGGGCCAGCGAGGAGCAGTACTTC
CDR3: CASSDRGASEEQYF
J: TRBJ2-5
D: TRBD1
size: once
V: TRBV27

DNA: TGCAGTGCCAGGACAGTCGCTGAAGCTTTCTTT
CDR3: CSARTVAEAFF
J: TRBJ1-1
D: NA
size: few
V: TRBV20-1

DNA: TGTGCCAGCAGCTTAGTCCCTTATAAAGACAATGAGCAGTTCTTC
CDR3: CASSLVPYKDNEQFF
J: TRBJ2-1
D: NA
size: NA
V: TRBV7-8

DNA: TGTGCCACCCGACCGATAATACCCCCGGGACAGGAGCACCAAGAGACCCAGTACTTC
CDR3: CATRPIIPPGQEHQETQYF
J: TRBJ2-5
D: TRBD1
size: NA
V: TRBV15

DNA: TGTGCCAGCAGTCTCTCAGAATCCGAGAATGGAAAACTGTTTTTT
CDR3: CASSLSESENGKLFF
J: TRBJ1-4
D: NA
size: NA
V: TRBV28

DNA: TGTGCCAGCAGTCCCTTGACAAGGGGATCCTACGAGCAGTACTTC
CDR3: CASSPLTRGSYEQYF
J: TRBJ2-7
D: NA
size: NA
V: TRBV2

DNA: TGTGCCAGCCATGGAGGGGACTATGGCTACACCTTC
CDR3: CASHGGDYGYTF
J: TRBJ1-2
D: NA
size: NA
V: TRBV6-4

DNA: TGTGCCTGGAGTGGGTCCACCCCTACTAGCACAGATACGCAGTATTTT
CDR3: CAWSGSTPTSTDTQYF
J: TRBJ2-3
D: NA
size: NA
V: TRBV30

DNA: TGTGCCAGCACCAAAGGACAGGGGGTACCCTACGAGCAGTACTTC
CDR3: CASTKGQGVPYEQYF
J: TRBJ2-7
D: TRBD1
size: NA
V: TRBV6-4

DNA: TGTGCCACCAGCAGAGATCCTGGGACAGGGGTCCTCTATCAGCCCCAGCATTTT
CDR3: CATSRDPGTGVLYQPQHF
J: TRBJ1-5
D: TRBD1
size: NA
V: TRBV15

DNA: TGTGCCAGCAGTTTATTGGGGGTTTATAGCAATCAGCCCCAGCATTTT
CDR3: CASSLLGVYSNQPQHF
J: TRBJ1-5
D: NA
size: NA
V: TRBV28

DNA: TGTGCCAGCAGCCCGGACAGGAGCTCCTACAATGAGCAGTTCTTC
CDR3: CASSPDRSSYNEQFF
J: TRBJ2-1
D: TRBD1
size: NA
V: TRBV5-4

DNA: TGTGCCAGCAGCCAACTGGGCCGGCGCCACGAGCAGTACTTC
CDR3: CASSQLGRRHEQYF
J: TRBJ2-7
D: NA
size: NA
V: TRBV4-2

DNA: TGTGCCAGCAGTGCAAACAGGGAAAATAATGAAAAACTGTTTTTT
CDR3: CASSANRENNEKLFF
J: TRBJ1-4
D: NA
size: NA
V: TRBV27

DNA: TGTGCCAGCAGCGTAGGCCAGCGGGAGGACACCGGGGAGCTGTTTTTT
CDR3: CASSVGQREDTGELFF
J: TRBJ2-2
D: TRBD2
size: NA
V: TRBV9

DNA: TGTGCCAGCAGCGTAGAGGCAGGGTACTATGGCTACACCTTC
CDR3: CASSVEAGYYGYTF
J: TRBJ1-2
D: NA
size: NA
V: TRBV9

DNA: TGTGCCAGCAGCCAGGGCGGAAGGGGGGTCCTCACAGATACGCAGTATTTT
CDR3: CASSQGGRGVLTDTQYF
J: TRBJ2-3
D: NA
size: NA
V: TRBV14

DNA: TGTGCCAGCTCCCCTAATCAAGACGACACTGAAGCTTTCTTT
CDR3: CASSPNQDDTEAFF
J: TRBJ1-1
D: NA
size: NA
V: TRBV25-1

DNA: TGTGCCAGCAGCTCCAACCCTGAAAGGATCGACTCCAAAAACATTCAGTACTTC
CDR3: CASSSNPERIDSKNIQYF
J: TRBJ2-4
D: NA
size: NA
V: TRBV5-4

DNA: TGCGCCAGCAGCTTGGCGGCACCACACAGGATAGCTAACTATGGCTACACCTTC
CDR3: CASSLAAPHRIANYGYTF
J: TRBJ1-2
D: NA
size: NA
V: TRBV5-1

DNA: TGTGCCAGCAGCCCGGGACACAGGAACACTGAAGCTTTCTTT
CDR3: CASSPGHRNTEAFF
J: TRBJ1-1
D: NA
size: NA
V: TRBV6-4

DNA: TGTGCCACCAGCGGCCCTGTGGGGGACGAGCAGTACTTC
CDR3: CATSGPVGDEQYF
J: TRBJ2-7
D: NA
size: few
V: TRBV15

DNA: TGCGCCAGCAGATCCGGGGGGACGGGCTACACCTTC
CDR3: CASRSGGTGYTF
J: TRBJ1-2
D: NA
size: NA
V: TRBV5-1

DNA: TGTGCCAGCAGTCTCGTAGGTGAAGCTTTCTTT
CDR3: CASSLVGEAFF
J: TRBJ1-1
D: NA
size: NA
V: TRBV6-1

DNA: TGTGCCGTGGGGGCATCCTACAATGAGCAGTTCTTC
CDR3: CAVGASYNEQFF
J: TRBJ2-1
D: NA
size: NA
V: TRBV7-9

DNA: TGTGCCAGCAGCAATTACAAAAGGGGGGGTTATGGCTACACCTTC
CDR3: CASSNYKRGGYGYTF
J: TRBJ1-2
D: NA
size: NA
V: TRBV27

DNA: TGTGCCAGCAGCTTAAGAGCGGGAGGGCCGTACGAGCAGTACTTC
CDR3: CASSLRAGGPYEQYF
J: TRBJ2-7
D: TRBD2
size: NA
V: TRBV7-9

DNA: TGTGCCAGCAGTGATAGGGACAGCAATCAGCCCCAGCATTTT
CDR3: CASSDRDSNQPQHF
J: TRBJ1-5
D: NA
size: NA
V: TRBV2